What follows are 25 T cell receptor beta chains derived from one specimen sequenced in a study of blood T cell repertoires in COVID-19. The repertoire was sequenced with immunoSEQ multiplex PCR; TCRdb's copy has only in-frame clones and lacks some. The table records 100,000 or so clones, approximately 62% of them present only once. Sequenced: peripheral blood. Source of these receptors: a man older than 75 with acute or convalescent COVID-19.

The gene calls are TRBV9 and TRBJ1-4; TRBD1 matches 8 bases. V trimming: 6 bases; J trimming: 7 bases; junction bases outside the gene matches: 5. This CDR3 is 13 amino acids long. Germline CDR1 SGDLS, CDR2 YYNGEE. CDR3 sequence (DNA): TGTGCCAGCATCAGGGGGCCCCGTGAAAAACTGTTTTTT. Amino acid sequence: CASIRGPREKLFF.

CDR3 protein: CATSRAAGTLTQPQHF. In DNA form, the CDR3 reads TGTGCCACCAGCAGAGCTGCGGGCACCCTGACTCAGCCCCAGCATTTT. The chain employs TRBV15 and TRBJ1-5; D unresolved. This CDR3 is built from 16 residues. Trimming stripped 1 base from V and 6 bases from J, with 16 bases between. From germline, CDR1 is LNHNV and CDR2 YYDKDF (reference sequence).

The rearrangement uses TRBV6-5 and TRBJ2-5; unclear D gene. Germline V gene lookup returns CDR1 MNHEY and CDR2 SVGAGI. V lost 4 bases to trimming and J lost 0 bases, with 3 bases between them. The CDR3 length is 12 residues. CDR3 coding DNA: TGTGCCAGCAGTTCGTACCAAGAGACCCAGTACTTC. Protein product: CASSSYQETQYF.

The CDR3, as DNA: TGTGCCAGCAGTTCGCCCTTCAGGCTGTCCAACACAGATACGCAGTATTTT. Amino acids: CASSSPFRLSNTDTQYF. The chain links TRBV28 to TRBJ2-3; D remains unclear. The CDR3 contains 17 residues. Germline V gene lookup returns CDR1 MDHEN and CDR2 SYDVKM. The V end was cut by 4 bases, the J end by 2 bases, with 19 bases between. Combining the CDR3 with reference TRBV28 and TRBJ2-3 gives the whole variable domain DVKVTQSSRYLVKRTGEKVFLECVQDMDHENMFWYRQDPGLGLRLIYFSYDVKMKEKGDIPEGYSVSREKKERFSLILESASTNQTSMYLCASSSPFRLSNTDTQYFGPGTRLTVL.

The V and J genes are TRBV7-2 and TRBJ2-5, with D perhaps TRBD2 (6 bases). CDR3 size: 16 residues. Germline-derived CDR1 and CDR2 are SGHTA and FQGNSA. V was clipped by 0 bases and J by 2 bases, with 13 bases between them. CDR3 protein: CASSLAGAGGQETQYF. CDR3 DNA sequence: TGTGCCAGCAGCTTAGCGGGAGCGGGCGGACAAGAGACCCAGTACTTC. The full variable domain, in which reference TRBV7-2 and TRBJ2-5 provide the parts outside the CDR3, is GAGVSQSPSNKVTEKGKDVELRCDPISGHTALYWYRQSLGQGLEFLIYFQGNSAPDKSGLPSDRFSAERTGGSVSTLTIQRTQQEDSAVYLCASSLAGAGGQETQYFGPGTRLLVL.

This clone has just one count. This chain joins TRBV5-5 and TRBJ2-1, with 8 bases fitting TRBD2. With 2 bases clipped from V and 4 bases from J, the junction kept 2 bases outside the gene matches. CDR1 and CDR2 (germline): SGHKS, YYEKEE (reference sequence). This CDR3 contains 14 residues. This CDR3 is CASSFTSGYNEQFF. CDR3 bases: TGTGCCAGCAGCTTTACTAGCGGTTACAATGAGCAGTTCTTC.

The chain recombines TRBV5-1 with TRBJ1-5; D is possibly TRBD1 (5 bases). The CDR3 spans 13 residues. Germline CDR1 is SGHRS and CDR2 is YFSETQ. The ends were cut back, 5 bases at V and 5 bases at J, with 11 bases in the middle. CDR3 DNA: TGCGCCAGCAGGTCAGACAGACATCAGCCCCAGCATTTT. It encodes CASRSDRHQPQHF.

The J gene is TRBJ1-1, the V gene TRBV19; 12 nucleotides line up with TRBD1. Germline loops: CDR1 LNHDA, CDR2 SQIVND (reference sequence). There are 16 residues in the CDR3. The V and J ends lost 6 bases and 1 base, in that order; junction bases with no gene match: 6. Here the CDR3 reads CASRKGQGASNTEAFF. CDR3 bases: TGTGCCAGTAGAAAGGGACAGGGGGCTTCGAACACTGAAGCTTTCTTT.

The chain couples TRBV5-4 to TRBJ2-3; tentative D call: TRBD2 (5 bases). Germline CDR1 is SGHNT and CDR2 is YYREEE (reference sequence). The V gene lost 7 bases and the J gene lost 1 base, with 13 bases spanning the gap. The CDR3 has 14 residues. The CDR3 spells CASAARDGTDTQYF. In nucleotides, the CDR3 is TGTGCCAGCGCCGCGAGGGATGGCACAGATACGCAGTATTTT. The variable domain in full, completed from reference TRBV5-4 and TRBJ2-3, reads ETGVTQSPTHLIKTRGQQVTLRCSSQSGHNTVSWYQQALGQGPQFIFQYYREEENGRGNFPPRFSGLQFPNYSSELNVNALELDDSALYLCASAARDGTDTQYFGPGTRLTVL.

On this clone itself: Other DNA sequences in this specimen translate into the identical CDR3. The gene calls are TRBV11-3 and TRBJ2-1; D possibly corresponds to TRBD2 (6 bases). This CDR3 is 14 amino acids long. V lost 3 bases, J lost 0 bases, and 6 bases lay in between. The germline V gene encodes CDR1 SGHNT and CDR2 YENEEA. CDR3 residues: CASSLGGSYNEQFF. CDR3 sequence (DNA): TGTGCCAGCAGCTTGGGGGGCTCCTACAATGAGCAGTTCTTC.

The chain uses TRBV29-1 and TRBJ1-1; D may be TRBD1 (6 bases). With 1 base removed from V and 10 bases from J, the gap between germline ends came to 16 bases. CDR1 and CDR2 from the germline V gene are SQVTM and ANQGSEA. The CDR3 loop spans 13 amino acids. CDR3 nucleotides: TGCAGCGTTGAAGTACAGTCGGCGGGGGCAGCTTTCTTT. Its protein product is CSVEVQSAGAAFF.

The chain has TRBV15 and TRBJ1-1; 8 bases align to TRBD1. This CDR3 has 15 residues. The V segment lost 2 bases and the J segment 3 bases; nucleotides outside the gene matches: 5. Germline CDR1 reads LNHNV; CDR2 reads YYDKDF (reference sequence). Here the CDR3 reads CATSRSTGGDTEAFF. CDR3 sequence (DNA): TGTGCCACCAGCAGATCTACAGGGGGGGACACTGAAGCTTTCTTT.

The chain uses TRBV27 and TRBJ2-4; 7 bases fit TRBD1. With V trimmed by 4 bases and J by 2 bases, 5 bases remained unmatched. This CDR3 spans 15 amino acids. The germline gives CDR1 MNHEY, CDR2 SMNVEV (reference sequence). The CDR3 reads CASSSGTVSKNIQYF. The CDR3 coding sequence is TGTGCCAGCAGTTCCGGGACAGTATCCAAAAACATTCAGTACTTC.

This rearrangement joins TRBV6-2 or TRBV6-3 to TRBJ2-3; 11 bases match TRBD2. Germline values: CDR1 MNHEY, CDR2 SVGEGT. Trimming cost V 5 bases and J 3 bases; bases outside gene matches: 1. This CDR3 comprises 14 residues. The CDR3 DNA follows: TGTGCCAGCAGTCGACTAGCGGGGACAGATACGCAGTATTTT. Protein sequence: CASSRLAGTDTQYF.

The sample holds a few counts of this clone. The chain has TRBV7-9 and TRBJ2-1; tentatively, D is TRBD2 (5 bases). V lost 8 bases and J 1 base, leaving 12 bases between the germline ends. Looked up from germline, CDR1 is SEHNR and CDR2 is FQNEAQ (reference sequence). The CDR3 spans 14 residues. CDR3 DNA sequence: TGTGCCAGCGGCCGGGGAGAATCCTACAATGAGCAGTTCTTC. Translation: CASGRGESYNEQFF.

This chain joins TRBV24-1 and TRBJ2-1, with 11 positions matching TRBD2. The CDR3 spans 13 residues. Per germline, CDR1 KGHDR and CDR2 SFDVKD. With V trimmed by 11 bases and J by 4 bases, 3 bases remained unmatched. The CDR3 is CAIGTSGYNEQFF. DNA of the CDR3: TGTGCCATTGGGACTAGCGGTTACAATGAGCAGTTCTTC.

V and J are TRBV28 and TRBJ2-7; D is possibly TRBD1 (6 bases). Trimming cost V 7 bases and J 5 bases, with 15 bases left between them. Germline V gives CDR1 MDHEN, CDR2 SYDVKM. The CDR3 has 13 residues. The CDR3 DNA is TGTGCCAGCAAGGTGGGGGCCCGCCACGAGCAGTACTTC. Translating gives CASKVGARHEQYF. Together with reference TRBV28 and TRBJ2-7, the CDR3 gives the full variable domain: DVKVTQSSRYLVKRTGEKVFLECVQDMDHENMFWYRQDPGLGLRLIYFSYDVKMKEKGDIPEGYSVSREKKERFSLILESASTNQTSMYLCASKVGARHEQYFGPGTRLTVT.

At least ten counts were recorded for this clone. The CDR3 DNA follows: TGTGCCAGTAGTATAGAACTGAGACTCGAACTCTACGAGCAGTACTTC. Its translation: CASSIELRLELYEQYF. This chain connects TRBV19 to TRBJ2-7; unclear D gene. V was clipped by 0 bases and J by 3 bases, with 15 bases between them. This CDR3 spans 16 amino acids. Germline values: CDR1 LNHDA, CDR2 SQIVND (reference sequence).

This clone was detected only once. The V and J genes are TRBV28 and TRBJ1-2; possible D gene TRBD1, 5 bases. V was shortened by 8 bases and J by 5 bases, with 15 bases between the two germline ends. The CDR3 covers 13 residues. CDR1 is MDHEN and CDR2 is SYDVKM in the germline V gene. For the CDR3, the DNA is TGTGCCAGCCGTAGAGGACAAGCGTATGGCTACACCTTC. Protein product: CASRRGQAYGYTF.

This clone was seen only once. The V call is TRBV19, the J call TRBJ2-5; the D gene is possibly TRBD1 (6 bases). CDR3 length equals 11 residues. The germline V and J ends were trimmed by 10 bases and 2 bases, with 8 bases remaining between them. Germline V gives CDR1 LNHDA, CDR2 SQIVND (reference sequence). CDR3 in DNA: TGTGCCATACAGGGACAAGAGACCCAGTACTTC. This sequence encodes CAIQGQETQYF.

The chain uses TRBV5-6 and TRBJ1-4; no clear D gene. The CDR3 is 14 amino acids. V lost 0 bases and J lost 5, with 8 bases in between. Germline V lookup: CDR1 SGHDT, CDR2 YYEEEE. The CDR3, as DNA: TGTGCCAGCAGCTTGGGGTCGGTAAATGAAAAACTGTTTTTT. This codes for CASSLGSVNEKLFF.

The chain couples TRBV30 to TRBJ2-3, with 9 positions matching TRBD1. The V and J ends lost 2 bases and 4 bases, in that order; junction bases with no gene match: 7. CDR1 and CDR2 from the germline V gene are GTSNPN and SVGIG (reference sequence). The CDR3 is made up of 15 amino acids. The CDR3 sequence is CAWSTGTGNADTQYF. The CDR3, as DNA: TGTGCCTGGAGTACCGGGACAGGGAACGCAGATACGCAGTATTTT.

This clone was detected only a few times. The CDR3 DNA reads as TGTGCCACCAGCAAAGAAGAGGCCTCCTACGGGGACAATCAGCCCCAGCATTTT. Its protein product is CATSKEEASYGDNQPQHF. The V and J genes are TRBV15 and TRBJ1-5, with unresolved D. Germline V gene data show CDR1 as LNHNV and CDR2 as YYDKDF (reference sequence). Between the trimmed V and J ends, which lost 4 bases and 3 bases, there was a span of 22 bases. This CDR3 has 18 amino acids.

The genes are TRBV7-9 and TRBJ2-7; D might be TRBD1 (6 bases). The V end was cut by 4 bases, the J end by 13 bases, with 26 bases between. Germline lookup yields CDR1 SEHNR and CDR2 FQNEAQ (reference sequence). The CDR3 loop spans 15 amino acids. The CDR3 loop reads CASSSLTGPTKPSYF. The CDR3 DNA is TGTGCCAGCAGCTCCCTGACAGGCCCTACCAAGCCCAGTTACTTC.

The J gene is TRBJ2-3, the V gene TRBV29-1, with D hard to call. CDR1 SQVTM and CDR2 ANQGSEA come from the germline V gene. This CDR3 contains 12 residues. Deletions cut 7 bases from V and 10 bases from J, with 18 bases between. The CDR3 reads CSADKGESPQYF. DNA for the CDR3: TGCAGCGCCGATAAAGGAGAGTCCCCGCAGTATTTT.